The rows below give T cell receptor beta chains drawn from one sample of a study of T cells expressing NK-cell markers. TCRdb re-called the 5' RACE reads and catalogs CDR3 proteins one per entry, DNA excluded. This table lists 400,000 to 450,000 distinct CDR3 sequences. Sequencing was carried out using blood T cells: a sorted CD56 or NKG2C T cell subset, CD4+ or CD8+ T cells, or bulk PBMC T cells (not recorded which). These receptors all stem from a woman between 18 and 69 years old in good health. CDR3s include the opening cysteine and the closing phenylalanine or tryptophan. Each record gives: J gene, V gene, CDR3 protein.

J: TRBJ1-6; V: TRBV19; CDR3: CATFNGGNSPLHF
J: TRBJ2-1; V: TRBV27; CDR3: CASSPRDLIYNEQFF
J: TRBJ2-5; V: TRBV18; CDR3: CASSPLGQGETQYF
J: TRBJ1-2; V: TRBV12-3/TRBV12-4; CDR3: CASRDRPGYGYTF
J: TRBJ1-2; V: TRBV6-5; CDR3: CASSSSTEFYGYTF
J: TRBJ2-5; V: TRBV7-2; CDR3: CASSLGGGSSETQYF
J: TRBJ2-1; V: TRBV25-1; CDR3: CASSGGQGVSYNEQFF
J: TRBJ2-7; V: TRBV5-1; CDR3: CASSLGALAFSYEQYF
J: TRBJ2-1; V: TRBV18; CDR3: CASSPGTGDNEQFF
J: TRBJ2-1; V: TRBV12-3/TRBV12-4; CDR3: CASIPSGREAYNEQFF
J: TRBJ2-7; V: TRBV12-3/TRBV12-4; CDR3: CASRRGAAGSYEQYF
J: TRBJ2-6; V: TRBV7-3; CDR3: CASSLLGAGANVLTF
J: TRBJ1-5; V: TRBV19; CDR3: CASSLVDRNNQPQHF
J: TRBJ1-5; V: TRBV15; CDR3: CATGERGSNQPQHF
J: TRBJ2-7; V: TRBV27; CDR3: CASSKQGLVYEQYF
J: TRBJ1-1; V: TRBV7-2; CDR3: CASSLLAANTEAFF
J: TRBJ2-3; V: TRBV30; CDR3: CAWTHGRGTDTQYF
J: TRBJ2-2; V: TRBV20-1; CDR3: CSAILATGQGALNTGELFF
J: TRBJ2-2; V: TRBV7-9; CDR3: CASRGKMSGVTGELFF
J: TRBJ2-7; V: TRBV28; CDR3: CASSKPGQGGYEQYF
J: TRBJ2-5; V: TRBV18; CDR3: CASSPGISQETQYF
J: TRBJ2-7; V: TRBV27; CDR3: CASRPTHSTYEQYF
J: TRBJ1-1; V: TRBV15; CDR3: CATSMGDTVNTEAFF
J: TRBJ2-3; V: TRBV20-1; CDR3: CSAHTTSGKNTQYF
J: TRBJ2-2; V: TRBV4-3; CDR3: CASSPGLITGELFF
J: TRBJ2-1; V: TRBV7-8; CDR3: CASRVAGGPYNEQFF
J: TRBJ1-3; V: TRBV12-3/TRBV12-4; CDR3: CASSLGDTRSGNTIYF
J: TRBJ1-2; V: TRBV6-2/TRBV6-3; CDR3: CASSYSRGGLAGYTF